These 23 T cell receptor beta chains originate from one sample sequenced in a study of OX40 agonist ivuxolimab in advanced cancers. Only in-frame clones appear in the TCRdb table, and some are missing; sequencing was by immunoSEQ multiplex PCR. The profile shows 96,000 or so clones, 70% to 85% of them singletons. Sequences were derived from CD4+ or CD8+ T cells sorted from blood, sampled in a trial of the OX40 agonist ivuxolimab. These TCRs come from an adult with an advanced solid tumor such as melanoma, head and neck, liver or kidney cancer.

To note about this clone: Other DNA variants within this sample encode the same CDR3. The rearrangement joins TRBV5-6 to TRBJ2-3; D gene uncertain. Trimming took 4 bases from V and 2 from J, leaving 2 bases between them. CDR3 length equals 11 residues. Germline V gene sequence: CDR1 SGHDT, CDR2 YYEEEE. CDR3 residues: CASSLTDTQYF. The CDR3, as DNA: TGTGCCAGCAGCCTCACAGATACGCAGTATTTT.

This clone was picked up one time. The chain combines TRBV19 with TRBJ1-1, with a possible D match to TRBD1 (5 bases). Germline V lookup: CDR1 LNHDA, CDR2 SQIVND (reference sequence). The CDR3 totals 14 residues. The V and J ends lost 3 bases and 5 bases respectively, with 13 bases between them. This CDR3 is CASSIRGGRTEAFF. The CDR3 bases are TGTGCCAGTAGTATTCGGGGGGGGAGGACTGAAGCTTTCTTT. Full variable domain (missing parts from reference TRBV19 and TRBJ1-1): DGGITQSPKYLFRKEGQNVTLSCEQNLNHDAMYWYRQDPGQGLRLIYYSQIVNDFQKGDIAEGYSVSREKKESFPLTVTSAQKNPTAFYLCASSIRGGRTEAFFGQGTRLTVV.

This chain connects TRBV7-6 to TRBJ2-1; D uncertain. This CDR3 has 17 amino acids. V was trimmed by 1 base and J by 6 bases, leaving 19 bases between them. Looked up from germline, CDR1 is SGHVS and CDR2 is FNYEAQ. The CDR3 loop reads CASSLGVGAPITNEQFF. The CDR3 nucleotides are TGTGCCAGCAGCTTAGGGGTAGGCGCGCCTATAACCAATGAGCAGTTCTTC.

This chain links TRBV2 with TRBJ1-2; 9 bases line up with TRBD1. V was clipped by 8 bases and J by 8 bases; unmatched bases: 6. The CDR3 extends over 12 amino acids. Germline CDR1 and CDR2: SNHLY and FYNNEI. The CDR3 region has the DNA TGTGCCAGCGAGACAGGGGGTGAAGGCTACACCTTC. Its protein product is CASETGGEGYTF.

This clone was found once. This rearrangement joins TRBV7-8 to TRBJ2-1; D is uncertain. Trimming removed 4 bases from V and 10 bases from J, with 11 bases in between. This CDR3 has 12 residues. Germline V gene data show CDR1 as SGHVS and CDR2 as FQNEAQ. Here the CDR3 reads CASSSSGREQFF. CDR3 sequence (DNA): TGTGCCAGCAGCTCCTCTGGGCGGGAGCAGTTCTTC.

The chain joins TRBV19 to TRBJ1-2; the match to TRBD1 covers 9 bases. Germline V gene data show CDR1 as LNHDA and CDR2 as SQIVND (reference sequence). V trimming: 3 bases; J trimming: 7 bases; junction bases outside the gene matches: 3. This CDR3 has 13 residues. For the CDR3, the DNA is TGTGCCAGTAGTATCCGACAGGGGGGTGGCTACACCTTC. Its protein product is CASSIRQGGGYTF.

The J gene is TRBJ2-3, the V gene TRBV5-8; D possibly corresponds to TRBD1 (6 bases). V was trimmed by 1 base and J by 11 bases, leaving 14 bases between them. CDR3 length equals 13 residues. CDR1 and CDR2 from the germline V gene are SGHTS and YDEGEE. CDR3 bases: TGTGCCAGCAGCTTGAGCCGCGACAGGCTGCAGTATTTT. Translating gives CASSLSRDRLQYF.

The J gene is TRBJ2-5, the V gene TRBV6-1, with 9 bases fitting TRBD1. V shed 4 bases, J shed 3 bases, and the junction held 9 bases outside the gene matches. This CDR3 spans 16 amino acids. The germline CDR1 and CDR2 sequences are MNHNS and SASEGT. CDR3 nucleotides: TGTGCCAGCAGTGGCCGGGACAGGGTATTGAAAGAGACCCAGTACTTC. It translates to CASSGRDRVLKETQYF.

The chain is built from TRBV4-3 and TRBJ2-3; TRBD1 is a possible D gene (5 bases). Trimming pared 2 bases from V and 0 bases from J, leaving 15 bases between. CDR1 LGHNA and CDR2 YSLEER come from the germline V gene. There are 17 residues in the CDR3. CDR3 sequence (DNA): TGCGCCAGCAGCCAAAACCCAAGGGGCCTTAGCACAGATACGCAGTATTTT. Translating gives CASSQNPRGLSTDTQYF.

The chain has TRBV30 and TRBJ1-5; D is unresolved. The germline CDR1 and CDR2 sequences are GTSNPN and SVGIG (reference sequence). Trimming cost V 2 bases and J 1 base, with 6 bases left between them. The CDR3 has 13 amino acids. The CDR3 bases are TGTGCCTGGAGTCCTGACAGCAATCAGCCCCAGCATTTT. Protein: CAWSPDSNQPQHF.

In DNA, the CDR3 is TGTGCCAGCAGCTTAGCGAGGGTGACTGAGTACCAAGAGACCCAGTACTTC. Encoded protein: CASSLARVTEYQETQYF. The chain joins TRBV7-9 to TRBJ2-5; a possible D gene is TRBD2 (5 bases). V lost 0 bases and J lost 0, with 14 bases in between. The CDR3 is made up of 17 amino acids. CDR1 and CDR2 (germline): SEHNR, FQNEAQ (reference sequence).

V gene TRBV5-4 combines with J gene TRBJ2-7; a weak D match, TRBD2 (5 bases). Per the germline V gene, CDR1 is SGHNT and CDR2 is YYREEE (reference sequence). V was trimmed by 2 bases and J by 3 bases, leaving 15 bases between them. The CDR3 covers 15 residues. CDR3 amino acids: CASSLNRADYYEQYF. The CDR3 bases are TGTGCCAGCAGCTTAAACCGGGCAGACTACTACGAGCAGTACTTC.

The V gene is TRBV30, the J gene TRBJ1-1; TRBD1 might be the D (5 bases). V lost 1 base and J lost 0, with 9 bases in between. Germline CDR1 and CDR2: GTSNPN and SVGIG (reference sequence). CDR3 length: 14 residues. The CDR3: CAWSGGRVNTEAFF. The CDR3 DNA follows: TGTGCCTGGAGTGGGGGCAGGGTGAACACTGAAGCTTTCTTT.

The chain recombines TRBV29-1 with TRBJ2-2, with unresolved D. Trimming took off 7 bases at V and 6 bases at J, with 9 bases between the two ends. Germline CDR1 and CDR2: SQVTM and ANQGSEA. The CDR3 covers 11 residues. CDR3 region: CSGHMAGELFF. Written as DNA, the CDR3 is TGCAGCGGACATATGGCCGGGGAGCTGTTTTTT.

The chain has TRBV5-8 and TRBJ2-1; 10 bases match TRBD1. Germline values: CDR1 SGHTS, CDR2 YDEGEE. J lost 2 bases, V lost 4 bases, and 3 bases had no gene match. The CDR3 loop spans 15 amino acids. The CDR3 region has the DNA TGTGCCAGCAGCCGACAGGGGGCCCCCTACAATGAGCAGTTCTTC. Translated, it gives CASSRQGAPYNEQFF.

The chain joins TRBV7-9 to TRBJ1-2, with TRBD1 as a possible D gene (6 bases). With 5 bases removed from V and 8 bases from J, the gap between germline ends came to 24 bases. CDR1 SEHNR and CDR2 FQNEAQ come from the germline V gene (reference sequence). The length of the CDR3 is 16 residues. The chain's CDR3 is CASSPEGRQVPRGYTF. The CDR3 DNA sequence: TGTGCCAGCAGCCCTGAGGGGCGACAGGTCCCCAGGGGCTACACCTTC.

V gene TRBV5-1 combines with J gene TRBJ2-3, with 10 bases identical to TRBD1. This CDR3 is 15 amino acids long. Losses at the gene ends were 0 bases for V and 2 bases for J; bases not matched to a gene: 0. From germline, CDR1 is SGHRS and CDR2 YFSETQ. The chain's CDR3 is CASSLGQGATDTQYF. CDR3 in DNA: TGCGCCAGCAGCTTGGGACAGGGGGCCACAGATACGCAGTATTTT.

The V and J genes are TRBV7-9 and TRBJ2-7, with TRBD2 matching 12 bases. Germline V gene sequence: CDR1 SEHNR, CDR2 FQNEAQ (reference sequence). After removal of 7 bases from V and 6 bases from J, the junction contained 10 bases not matched to a gene. CDR3 length equals 15 residues. Written as DNA, the CDR3 is TGTGCCAGCATCCCGACTAGCGGGAGTTCTAGCGAGCAGTACTTC. As protein: CASIPTSGSSSEQYF.

The table lists this clone with a count of one. The rearrangement joins TRBV5-1 to TRBJ2-4; 10 nucleotides agree with TRBD2. The CDR3 length is 17 residues. V shed 5 bases and J 5 bases; nucleotides not matched to a gene: 13. Germline V lookup: CDR1 SGHRS, CDR2 YFSETQ. CDR3 sequence: CASSVLAGTLSENIQYF. Written as DNA, the CDR3 is TGCGCCAGCAGTGTACTAGCGGGGACGCTGAGCGAAAACATTCAGTACTTC.

This clone was seen a single time. The rearrangement joins TRBV7-9 to TRBJ1-1; D remains unclear. The CDR3 sequence is 14 residues long. The germline V gene has CDR1 SEHNR and CDR2 FQNEAQ (reference sequence). V was cut by 1 base and J by 3 bases, with 9 bases left in between. DNA for the CDR3: TGTGCCAGCAGCTTAGTTTCCACATACACTGAAGCTTTCTTT. This codes for CASSLVSTYTEAFF.

The chain employs TRBV2 and TRBJ2-7; 7 bases map to TRBD2. V shed 10 bases and J 3 bases; nucleotides not matched to a gene: 6. Germline CDR1 is SNHLY and CDR2 is FYNNEI. CDR3 size: 12 residues. The CDR3 loop reads CAIPGGGYEQYF. CDR3 bases: TGTGCCATCCCTGGGGGGGGCTACGAGCAGTACTTC. Full variable domain (rest looked up from reference TRBV2 and TRBJ2-7): EPEVTQTPSHQVTQMGQEVILRCVPISNHLYFYWYRQILGQKVEFLVSFYNNEISEKSEIFDDQFSVERPDGSNFTLKIRSTKLEDSAMYFCAIPGGGYEQYFGPGTRLTVT.

CDR3 DNA: TGTGCCAGCAGCTTCTACGGGAGGGGCAATGAGCAGTTCTTC. Translating gives CASSFYGRGNEQFF. The chain recombines TRBV5-4 with TRBJ2-1; 8 positions agree with TRBD2. The CDR3 sequence is 14 residues long. The junction had 4 bases not matched to a gene; V was cut back by 2 bases and J by 6 bases. CDR1 is SGHNT and CDR2 is YYREEE in the germline V gene (reference sequence). The full variable domain, rest sourced from reference TRBV5-4 and TRBJ2-1, is ETGVTQSPTHLIKTRGQQVTLRCSSQSGHNTVSWYQQALGQGPQFIFQYYREEENGRGNFPPRFSGLQFPNYSSELNVNALELDDSALYLCASSFYGRGNEQFFGPGTRLTVL.

The chain carries TRBV19 and TRBJ1-1; tentatively, D is TRBD1 (5 bases). Germline V gene lookup returns CDR1 LNHDA and CDR2 SQIVND (reference sequence). CDR3 length: 13 residues. Between the trimmed V and J ends, which lost 5 bases and 7 bases, there was a span of 14 bases. CDR3 residues: CASSRDGGNEAFF. CDR3 DNA sequence: TGTGCCAGTAGTCGGGACGGCGGGAATGAAGCTTTCTTT.